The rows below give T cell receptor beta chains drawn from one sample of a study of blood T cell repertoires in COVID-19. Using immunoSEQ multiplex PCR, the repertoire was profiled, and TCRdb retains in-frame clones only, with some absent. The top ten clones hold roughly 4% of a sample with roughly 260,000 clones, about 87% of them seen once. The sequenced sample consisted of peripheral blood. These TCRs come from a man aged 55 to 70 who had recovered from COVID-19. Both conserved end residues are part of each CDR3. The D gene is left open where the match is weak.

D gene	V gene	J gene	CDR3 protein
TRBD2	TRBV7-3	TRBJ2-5	CASSLRSRGDPRRIQYF
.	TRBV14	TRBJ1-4	CASSQLDGATNEKLFF
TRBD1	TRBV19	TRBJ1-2	CASRRRQGTYGYTF
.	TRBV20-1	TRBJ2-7	CSASPPGTYSYEQYF
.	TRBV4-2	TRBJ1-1	CASSQDAGVNSEAFF
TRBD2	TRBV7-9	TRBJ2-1	CASSPRTSGGSSYNEQFF
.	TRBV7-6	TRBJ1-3	CASTGNSGNTIYF
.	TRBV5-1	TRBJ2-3	CASRYTPSDTQYF
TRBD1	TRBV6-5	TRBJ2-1	CASCALGTGNNEQFF
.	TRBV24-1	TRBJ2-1	CATIMTGGLNNEQFF
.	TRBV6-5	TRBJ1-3	CASSYTFTGPGNTIYF
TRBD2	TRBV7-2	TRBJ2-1	CASSPPGLAGYNEQFF
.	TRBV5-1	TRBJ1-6	CASTLGQGSRSPLHF
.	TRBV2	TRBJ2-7	CASRSNGILADSYEQYF
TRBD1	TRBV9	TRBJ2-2	CASSETGGGTGELFF
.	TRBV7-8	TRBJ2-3	CASSLALLDTDTQYF
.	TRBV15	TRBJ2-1	CATSRGGGNEQFF
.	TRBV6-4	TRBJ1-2	CASSPTAGNYGYTF
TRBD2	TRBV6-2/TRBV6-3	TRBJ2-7	CASSYSNPAGLAGGSTYEQYF
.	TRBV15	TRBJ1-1	CATSRDGKENTEAFF
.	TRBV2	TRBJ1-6	CASSVSQSYNSPLHF
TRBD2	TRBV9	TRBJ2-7	CASSVGLSLSGGPTYEQYF
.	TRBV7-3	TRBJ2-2	CASSAQGTGGELFF
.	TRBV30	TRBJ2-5	CAWSVLRGPGTQYF
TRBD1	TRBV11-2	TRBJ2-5	CASSHPGQGPLTQYF
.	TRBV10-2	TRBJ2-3	CASSDGGLSGDTQYF
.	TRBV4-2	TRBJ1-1	CASSQEANTEAFF
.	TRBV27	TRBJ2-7	CASSLAPQLEQYF
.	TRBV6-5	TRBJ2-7	CASSSTGSSYEQYF
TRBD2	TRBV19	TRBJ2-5	CASRSGGVQGSKTQYF
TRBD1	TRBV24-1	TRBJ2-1	CATSDPGQGPDNNEQFF
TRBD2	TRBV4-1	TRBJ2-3	CASSQTSGGRSTDTQYF
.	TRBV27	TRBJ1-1	CASGTWGRGSAEAFF
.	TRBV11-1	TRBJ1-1	CASSPGANTEAFF
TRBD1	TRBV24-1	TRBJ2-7	CATSEGDRATSYEQYF